A selection of T cell receptor beta chains follows, all from one sample in a study of CD8 T cells in ankylosing spondylitis. One entry per CDR3 protein, called by TCRdb with MiXCR from the 5' RACE reads. In the table there are 35,000 to 50,000 distinct CDR3 sequences, more than 3% of which are singletons. Sequenced input: blood, either unsorted or a sorted T cell fraction (not recorded which). All receptors come from a female donor with ankylosing spondylitis or in good health (not recorded which). The CDR3 runs from the conserved cysteine through the conserved F or W. The D gene is left open where the match is weak. Clone size, where shown, is once, few, many, or a class for clones that have expanded.

j_call v_call d_call clone_size cdr3_nt cdr3_aa
TRBJ2-1 TRBV9 TRBD1 many TGTGCCAGCAGCGTAGTACAGGGGGCATGGAATGAGCAGTTCTTC CASSVVQGAWNEQFF
TRBJ2-1 TRBV9 TRBD1 many TGTGCCAGCAGCGCCACAGGGGGCCGGGGGAGAGGGTACAATGAGCAGTTCTTC CASSATGGRGRGYNEQFF
TRBJ1-1 TRBV9 NA many TGTGCCAGCAGCGTAAGCGCAGATTCGAACACTGAAGCTTTCTTT CASSVSADSNTEAFF
TRBJ1-1 TRBV9 NA many TGTGCCAGCAGCGTAGGAGGGAGGGGCTCCACTGAACCTTTCTTT CASSVGGRGSTEPFF
TRBJ2-5 TRBV9 NA NA TGTGCCAGCAGCGTATCACCAACAGAGACCCAGTACTTC CASSVSPTETQYF
TRBJ1-4 TRBV9 NA many TGTGCCAGCAGCGTGTCCACCTTGGGTGAAAAACTGTTTTTT CASSVSTLGEKLFF
TRBJ2-1 TRBV9 TRBD1 many TGTGCCAGCAGCGTAGGGGCGACAGGGAGATTAAATGAGCAGTTCTTC CASSVGATGRLNEQFF
TRBJ2-3 TRBV9 NA NA TGTGCCAGCAGCATCCAGGGAGAGCGCACAGATACGCAGTATTTT CASSIQGERTDTQYF
TRBJ1-1 TRBV9 TRBD1 many TGTGCCAGCAGCGCCTCCGGGACAGGGGACTCCTTGGGAGCTTTCTTT CASSASGTGDSLGAFF
TRBJ2-1 TRBV9 NA many TGTGCCAGCAGCGTACGAGGGACCTACAATGAGCAGTTCTTC CASSVRGTYNEQFF
TRBJ2-7 TRBV9 TRBD1 many TGTGCCAGCAGCGTAGAAGGGACAGGGGGCTGGGAGCAGTACTTC CASSVEGTGGWEQYF
TRBJ2-2 TRBV9 NA many TGTGCCAGCAGCGCCCCGGGGAAGTACACCGGGGAGCTGTTTTTT CASSAPGKYTGELFF
TRBJ2-5 TRBV9 NA many TGTGCCAGCAGCGAAGACAGTCGTTGGGAGACCCAGTACTTC CASSEDSRWETQYF
TRBJ2-7 TRBV9 TRBD1 many TGTGCCAGCAGCGCGACAGGGGGTATAAACGAGCAGTACTTC CASSATGGINEQYF
TRBJ1-1 TRBV9 NA medium-sized TGTGCCAGCAGCGTAGAATTGAACACTGAAGCTTTCTTT CASSVELNTEAFF
TRBJ2-1 TRBV9 TRBD2 many TGTGCCAGCAGCGCCCTCCCGGGACTAGCGGCCAATGAGCAGTTCTTC CASSALPGLAANEQFF
TRBJ1-4 TRBV9 NA many TGTGCCAGCAGCGGCGGCAGGCAAGTTACTGAAAAACTGTTTTTT CASSGGRQVTEKLFF
TRBJ2-5 TRBV9 NA few TGTGCCAGCAGCTCGTGGACAGAAGAGACCCAGTACTTC CASSSWTEETQYF
TRBJ1-6 TRBV9 TRBD1 many TGTGCCAGCAGCGCAATTTGGGACAGGGAGAATTCACCCCTCCACTTT CASSAIWDRENSPLHF
TRBJ2-3 TRBV9 NA NA TGTGCCAGCAGCGTAGGGACTCAAAGGGCCCAAGATACGCAGTATTTT CASSVGTQRAQDTQYF
TRBJ2-6 TRBV9 NA NA TGTGCCAGCAGCGTAGGTACCATCTCTGGGGCCAACGTCCTGACTTTC CASSVGTISGANVLTF
TRBJ2-7 TRBV9 TRBD1 many TGTGCCAGCAGCGCCGGGACAGGGCTGTCCTACGAGCAGTACTTC CASSAGTGLSYEQYF
TRBJ1-1 TRBV9 TRBD1 few TGTGCCAGCAGCGGACAGGGCCCCACTGAAGCTTTCTTT CASSGQGPTEAFF
TRBJ2-5 TRBV9 TRBD1 many TGTGCCAGCAGCGTAGGACAGGGTTCAGAGACCCAGTACTTC CASSVGQGSETQYF
TRBJ1-1 TRBV9 NA many TGTGCCAGCAGCTCGCCGGGAGGGGACATGAACACTGAAGCTTTCTTT CASSSPGGDMNTEAFF
TRBJ2-1 TRBV9 TRBD1 many TGTGCCAGCAGCGTAGCTGGACAGGGGATCAATGAGCAGTTCTTC CASSVAGQGINEQFF
TRBJ2-3 TRBV9 TRBD2 many TGTGCCAGTGGTTCTAGCGGGGGTTATAGCACAGATACGCAGTATTTT CASGSSGGYSTDTQYF
TRBJ1-2 TRBV9 NA many TGTGCCAGCAGCCCCCTATTGTTTGGGCAAGGCTACACCTTC CASSPLLFGQGYTF
TRBJ2-7 TRBV9 TRBD1 NA TGTGCCAGCAGCGCATCCGACAGGGGCTACGAGCAGTACTTC CASSASDRGYEQYF
TRBJ1-2 TRBV9 NA many TGTGCCAGCAGCCCTGCGAGAGGGAACTATGGCTACACCTTC CASSPARGNYGYTF
TRBJ1-1 TRBV9 NA many TGTGCCAGCAGCCCCCAGGACAGTAACACTGAAGCTTTCTTT CASSPQDSNTEAFF
TRBJ1-1 TRBV9 NA many TGTGCCAGCAGCCTAGGGACGGGCGTATACGGAGCTTTCTTT CASSLGTGVYGAFF
TRBJ2-3 TRBV9 NA many TGTGCCAGCAGCGTAGAGCCCCTACTAGCAGATACGCAGTATTTT CASSVEPLLADTQYF
TRBJ1-2 TRBV9 NA many TGTGCCAGCAGCGTAGCGGTGGGACTTGGCTACACCTTC CASSVAVGLGYTF
TRBJ2-7 TRBV9 NA many TGTGCCAGCAGCGTACGCCCGGCCTACGAGCAGTACTTC CASSVRPAYEQYF
TRBJ2-3 TRBV9 NA many TGTGCCAGCAGCACAAACACAGATACGCAGTATTTT CASSTNTDTQYF
TRBJ2-7 TRBV9 NA many TGTGCCAGCAGCGCCCGGGACTCACAGCCTATCGAGCAGTACTTC CASSARDSQPIEQYF
TRBJ2-2 TRBV9 NA many TGTGCCAGCAGTTCTCATGTTTCGGAAGGCGGGGAGCTGTTTTTT CASSSHVSEGGELFF
TRBJ2-2 TRBV9 NA many TGTGCCAGCAGCCTCTTTTCCGGGTCGACCACCGGGGAGCTGTTTTTT CASSLFSGSTTGELFF
TRBJ1-2 TRBV9 TRBD1 many TGTGCCAGCAGCATAGGCACAGGGGGAAACTATGGCTACACCTTC CASSIGTGGNYGYTF
TRBJ1-1 TRBV9 NA medium-sized TGTGCCAGCAGCGTACGTCCAGGCTTGAGCACTGAAGCTTTCTTT CASSVRPGLSTEAFF
TRBJ2-3 TRBV9 TRBD2 many TGTGCCAGCAGCGCGGGGGGTAGCACAGATACGCAGTATTTT CASSAGGSTDTQYF
TRBJ2-2 TRBV9 TRBD1 many TGTGCCAGCAGCGTAGAGCCAGGGGGCTCGAACGGGGAGCTGTTTTTT CASSVEPGGSNGELFF
TRBJ2-7 TRBV9 TRBD2 many TGTGCCAGCAGCGATCGGGCGGGGGTTGCTGGTGAGCAGTACTTC CASSDRAGVAGEQYF
TRBJ2-1 TRBV9 NA many TGTGCCAGCAGCGTAGGCGGCACCGACAATGAGCAGTTCTTC CASSVGGTDNEQFF
TRBJ2-5 TRBV9 NA many TGTGCCAGCAGCCCGGGACCCGCAGAGACCCAGTACTTC CASSPGPAETQYF
TRBJ1-2 TRBV9 NA many TGTGCCAGCAGCGTAGATCAGTCGGCCTATGGCTACACCTTC CASSVDQSAYGYTF
TRBJ2-1 TRBV9 NA many TGTGCCAGCAGCGTAGAACTAGCCGATGAGCAGTTCTTC CASSVELADEQFF
TRBJ2-5 TRBV9 TRBD2 NA TGTGCCAGCAGCGCCTACTACCCGGGGACTACCGGATTGGAGACCCAGTACTTC CASSAYYPGTTGLETQYF
TRBJ1-4 TRBV9 TRBD1 many TGTGCCAGCAGCGTAGGGGAGACAGGGTCGAATGAAAAACTGTTTTTT CASSVGETGSNEKLFF
TRBJ1-1 TRBV9 NA NA TGTGCCAGCAGCGTAGTTGCACGCCCGGGTGCTTTCTTT CASSVVARPGAFF
TRBJ2-5 TRBV9 NA many TGTGCCAGCAGCGTAGGGGGGGGGGCCGGAGGGACCCAGTACTTC CASSVGGGAGGTQYF
TRBJ2-2 TRBV9 NA many TGTGCCAGCAGCGTAGGGGTACGGGACGAAACCGGGGAGCTGTTTTTT CASSVGVRDETGELFF
TRBJ1-2 TRBV9 TRBD1 many TGTGCCAGCAGCCTAAGATCGACAGGGGACTATGGCTACACCTTC CASSLRSTGDYGYTF